A single sample gave rise to the 31 T cell receptor beta chains below, sequenced in a study of blood T cell repertoires in COVID-19. TCRdb's table, derived via immunoSEQ multiplex PCR, lists solely in-frame clones and lacks some. The table lists 45,000 to 65,000 clones, around 91% of them singletons. Material: peripheral blood. All receptors derive from a human donor in a cohort sampled during active COVID-19.

The chain uses TRBV5-6 and TRBJ1-5; D is ambiguous. This CDR3 spans 15 amino acids. Deletions cut 3 bases from V and 6 bases from J, with 16 bases between. CDR1 SGHDT and CDR2 YYEEEE come from the germline V gene. The CDR3 bases are TGTGCCAGCAGCTGGCGGGCCGTTGGCCCTCAGCCCCAGCATTTT. This translates into CASSWRAVGPQPQHF.

This chain connects TRBV19 to TRBJ1-1, with D tentatively TRBD1 (5 bases). The V end was cut by 5 bases, the J end by 8 bases, with 18 bases between. The CDR3 is 14 residues long. The germline CDR1 and CDR2 sequences are LNHDA and SQIVND (reference sequence). CDR3 amino acids: CASSSMGPLPEAFF. The CDR3 coding sequence is TGTGCCAGTAGTTCGATGGGGCCCCTACCCGAAGCTTTCTTT.

The rearrangement links TRBV2 to TRBJ2-1, with TRBD2 identical over 10 bases. The length of the CDR3 is 14 residues. Germline V gives CDR1 SNHLY, CDR2 FYNNEI. Trimming took 5 bases from V and 5 from J; bases not matched to a gene: 3. The CDR3 nucleotides are TGTGCCAGCAGTAGTCTAGCGGGAGACAATGAGCAGTTCTTC. It is translated as CASSSLAGDNEQFF.

This clone was seen a single time. The chain has TRBV27 and TRBJ2-2; 11 positions agree with TRBD2. The CDR3 length is 16 residues. Germline CDR1 MNHEY, CDR2 SMNVEV (reference sequence). The junction had 7 bases not matched to a gene; V was cut back by 6 bases and J by 4 bases. The CDR3 protein is CASSLAGGRRTGELFF. In nucleotides, the CDR3 is TGTGCCAGCAGCCTAGCGGGAGGTCGTCGCACCGGGGAGCTGTTTTTT.

V gene TRBV28 combines with J gene TRBJ2-7, with D tentatively TRBD2 (6 bases). V lost 5 bases to trimming and J lost 12 bases, with 20 bases between them. The CDR3 loop spans 13 amino acids. Germline CDR1 and CDR2: MDHEN and SYDVKM. CDR3: CASSRPIQAGGYF. DNA of the CDR3: TGTGCCAGCAGTCGCCCCATCCAGGCCGGGGGGTACTTC.

The genes are TRBV6-5 and TRBJ1-2; TRBD1 matches at 9 bases. The germline CDR1 and CDR2 sequences are MNHEY and SVGAGI. CDR3 length: 12 residues. With 8 bases clipped from V and 7 bases from J, the junction kept 5 bases outside the gene matches. DNA of the CDR3: TGTGCCAGCGGGACAGGGAGAGGTGGCTACACCTTC. Translation gives CASGTGRGGYTF.

In its sample, this clone was seen once. V usage is TRBV4-1 and J usage is TRBJ1-5; 7 nucleotides line up with TRBD1. With 0 bases clipped from V and 1 base from J, the junction kept 0 bases outside the gene matches. CDR3 length: 15 residues. The germline V gene encodes CDR1 MGHRA and CDR2 YSYEKL. CDR3 DNA sequence: TGCGCCAGCAGCCAAGAGGGACAGAGCAATCAGCCCCAGCATTTT. Its protein is CASSQEGQSNQPQHF.

The CDR3 DNA sequence: TGTGCCAGCAGCCCAACGGGACAGACCTACGAGCAGTACTTC. Protein sequence: CASSPTGQTYEQYF. The J gene is TRBJ2-7, the V gene TRBV7-6; 7 nucleotides agree with TRBD1. Trimming at V came to 5 bases and at J to 2 bases, leaving 6 bases not matched to a gene. Germline-derived CDR1 and CDR2 are SGHVS and FNYEAQ. The CDR3 extends over 14 amino acids.

CDR3 amino acids: CASKRTGTSYEQYF. As DNA, the CDR3 is TGTGCCAGCAAAAGGACAGGGACTTCCTACGAGCAGTACTTC. This chain connects TRBV27 to TRBJ2-7, with 8 bases identical to TRBD1. V lost 7 bases to trimming and J lost 1 base; unmatched junction nucleotides: 6. Germline V CDR1 and CDR2: MNHEY, SMNVEV (reference sequence). The CDR3 runs to 14 residues.

CDR3: CASSPTSGGAYEQFF. CDR3 nucleotide sequence: TGTGCCAGCAGCCCGACTAGCGGGGGGGCCTATGAGCAGTTCTTC. This sequence joins TRBV3-1 (or the pseudogene TRBV3-2) and TRBJ2-1; TRBD2 matches at 14 bases. CDR3 size: 15 residues. The germline V gene has CDR1 LGHDT and CDR2 YNNKEL (reference sequence). J lost 8 bases, V lost 4 bases, and 4 bases had no gene match.

The chain links TRBV19 to TRBJ2-7, with 8 bases aligning to TRBD1. The CDR3 length is 14 residues. J gave up 4 bases and V 3 bases, and 5 bases lay outside the gene matches. In germline, CDR1 is LNHDA, CDR2 SQIVND (reference sequence). CDR3 region: CASSISGGGYEQYF. The CDR3 DNA sequence: TGTGCCAGTAGTATCTCAGGGGGCGGGTACGAGCAGTACTTC.

This clone was observed once. The V gene is TRBV25-1, the J gene TRBJ1-6; 7 nucleotides agree with TRBD1. Germline loops: CDR1 MGHDK, CDR2 SYGVNS. This CDR3 spans 14 amino acids. The junction had 7 bases not matched to a gene; V was cut back by 6 bases and J by 8 bases. CDR3 DNA: TGTGCCAGCAGCAGGGGGAGAGCTGATTCACCCCTCCACTTT. This codes for CASSRGRADSPLHF.

The gene calls are TRBV9 and TRBJ2-2; TRBD1 is a possible D gene (5 bases). Germline loops: CDR1 SGDLS, CDR2 YYNGEE. V dropped 0 bases and J dropped 4 bases, with 10 bases sitting between them. The CDR3 loop spans 15 amino acids. The CDR3 protein is CASSVGQISTGELFF. CDR3 nucleotides: TGTGCCAGCAGCGTAGGACAGATAAGCACCGGGGAGCTGTTTTTT.

This clone has only a few counts. V is TRBV14 and J is TRBJ1-6, with a tentative D call TRBD1 (6 bases). V was trimmed by 4 bases and J by 14 bases, leaving 15 bases between them. CDR3 length: 13 residues. Looked up from germline, CDR1 is SGHDN and CDR2 is FVKESK. The CDR3 sequence is CASSLAGASTLHF. DNA for the CDR3: TGTGCCAGCAGCCTCGCAGGGGCGTCGACCCTCCACTTT. The whole variable domain, remainder taken from reference TRBV14 and TRBJ1-6, is EAGVTQFPSHSVIEKGQTVTLRCDPISGHDNLYWYRRVMGKEIKFLLHFVKESKQDESGMPNNRFLAERTGGTYSTLKVQPAELEDSGVYFCASSLAGASTLHFGNGTRLTVT.

This chain joins TRBV15 and TRBJ1-1; D may be TRBD1 (5 bases). V lost 5 bases, J lost 0 bases, and 10 bases lay in between. CDR3 length: 14 residues. Germline assignment: CDR1 LNHNV and CDR2 YYDKDF (reference sequence). Here the CDR3 DNA reads TGTGCCACCAGCCGACAGCGCATGAACACTGAAGCTTTCTTT. It is translated as CATSRQRMNTEAFF.

This chain joins TRBV15 and TRBJ1-5; TRBD1 matches 8 bases. Trimming cost V 0 bases and J 3 bases; bases outside gene matches: 4. Germline CDR1 is LNHNV and CDR2 is YYDKDF (reference sequence). The CDR3 is 16 amino acids. In DNA form, the CDR3 reads TGTGCCACCAGCAGAGATAGACAGGGGAACAATCAGCCCCAGCATTTT. The encoded protein is CATSRDRQGNNQPQHF.

The chain combines TRBV5-4 with TRBJ2-2, with 7 bases lining up with TRBD2. Germline lookup yields CDR1 SGHNT and CDR2 YYREEE (reference sequence). The CDR3 is made up of 15 amino acids. Trimming took 1 base from V and 4 from J; bases not matched to a gene: 4. The CDR3 sequence is CASSLSSGLTGELFF. CDR3 nucleotide sequence: TGTGCCAGCAGCTTGTCTAGCGGACTCACCGGGGAGCTGTTTTTT.

The J gene is TRBJ2-7, the V gene TRBV7-2; TRBD2 matches at 8 bases. Germline V gives CDR1 SGHTA, CDR2 FQGNSA. The CDR3 extends over 13 amino acids. V trimming: 8 bases; J trimming: 4 bases; junction bases outside the gene matches: 7. CDR3 nucleotides: TGTGCCAGCTCTCGGGGGGGGCGTTACGAGCAGTACTTC. It specifies CASSRGGRYEQYF.

The chain combines TRBV5-1 with TRBJ2-3; the D gene is possibly TRBD2 (5 bases). CDR3 length: 15 amino acids. Germline lookup yields CDR1 SGHRS and CDR2 YFSETQ. V shed 10 bases and J shed 2 bases, with 20 bases lying between them. Here the CDR3 reads CAAQRGDFATDTQYF. The CDR3 region has the DNA TGCGCCGCCCAACGGGGAGACTTCGCCACAGATACGCAGTATTTT.

CDR3 in amino acids: CASSPGQKNQPQHF. CDR3 in DNA: TGTGCCAGCAGCCCAGGACAGAAGAATCAGCCCCAGCATTTT. The rearrangement joins TRBV7-2 to TRBJ1-5; perhaps TRBD1 as D (6 bases). CDR1 is SGHTA, CDR2 FQGNSA, per germline. This CDR3 contains 14 residues. Between the trimmed V and J ends, which lost 5 bases and 4 bases, there was a span of 12 bases.

The CDR3 DNA sequence: TGTGCCAGCAGCGCAGCTAGCGGGAGCACCGGGGAGCTGTTTTTT. Encoded protein: CASSAASGSTGELFF. The chain employs TRBV6-4 and TRBJ2-2, with 10 bases identical to TRBD2. CDR1 and CDR2 from the germline V gene are MRHNA and SNTAGT. This CDR3 contains 15 residues. J lost 4 bases, V lost 6 bases, and 5 bases had no gene match.

This chain connects TRBV6-2 or TRBV6-3 to TRBJ2-6; 8 bases line up with TRBD1. CDR3 length: 19 residues. Germline V lookup: CDR1 MNHEY, CDR2 SVGEGT. The V gene end was trimmed by 2 bases and the J gene end by 0 bases; junction bases not matched to a gene: 9. The DNA of the CDR3 is TGTGCCAGCAGTTACACGAAGGGACAGGATTCCTCTGGGGCCAACGTCCTGACTTTC. Translated: CASSYTKGQDSSGANVLTF.

V usage is TRBV7-2 and J usage is TRBJ2-5, with D uncertain. Trimming left V 1 base short and J 3 bases short, with 6 bases between. Germline V lookup: CDR1 SGHTA, CDR2 FQGNSA. The CDR3 is 13 residues long. The CDR3 loop reads CASSLGPEETQYF. The CDR3, as DNA: TGTGCCAGCAGCTTAGGTCCGGAAGAGACCCAGTACTTC.

The rearrangement uses TRBV9 and TRBJ2-1; D is unclear. The germline CDR1 and CDR2 sequences are SGDLS and YYNGEE. The CDR3 length is 15 residues. Between the trimmed V and J ends, which lost 0 bases and 0 bases, there was a span of 7 bases. CDR3 sequence: CASSVAGDSYNEQFF. CDR3 DNA: TGTGCCAGCAGCGTAGCGGGTGACTCCTACAATGAGCAGTTCTTC. The entire variable domain, with the rest obtained from reference TRBV9 and TRBJ2-1, is as follows: DSGVTQTPKHLITATGQRVTLRCSPRSGDLSVYWYQQSLDQGLQFLIQYYNGEERAKGNILERFSAQQFPDLHSELNLSSLELGDSALYFCASSVAGDSYNEQFFGPGTRLTVL.

The genes are TRBV5-8 and TRBJ1-4; no reliable D call. Per the germline V gene, CDR1 is SGHTS and CDR2 is YDEGEE. The CDR3 contains 11 residues. V was clipped by 5 bases and J by 7 bases, with 6 bases between them. In nucleotides, the CDR3 is TGTGCCAGCAGTTTAGCTGAAAAACTGTTTTTT. Its translation: CASSLAEKLFF.

J is TRBJ2-1 and V is TRBV15; maybe TRBD2 (5 bases). This CDR3 spans 14 amino acids. Trimming took 9 bases from V and 2 from J, leaving 14 bases between them. CDR1 is LNHNV, CDR2 YYDKDF, per germline (reference sequence). CDR3 sequence: CATNEGATYNEQFF. DNA for the CDR3: TGTGCCACTAACGAGGGTGCCACCTACAATGAGCAGTTCTTC.

The genes are TRBV4-3 and TRBJ1-1, with D maybe TRBD1 (5 bases). Germline values: CDR1 LGHNA, CDR2 YSLEER. The V gene lost 0 bases and the J gene lost 1 base, with 12 bases spanning the gap. The CDR3 contains 16 residues. CDR3 loop: CASSQEGGRANTEAFF. DNA of the CDR3: TGCGCCAGCAGCCAAGAAGGCGGCAGGGCGAACACTGAAGCTTTCTTT.

This clone has a single count. The chain uses TRBV5-1 and TRBJ2-2, with D possibly TRBD2 on 5 matching bases. Trimming shortened V by 8 bases and J by 0 bases, and 14 bases separated the two germline ends. The CDR3 has 15 residues. CDR1 is SGHRS and CDR2 is YFSETQ in the germline V gene. The DNA for the CDR3 is TGCGCCAGTGGTTTGACGGGGACGAACACCGGGGAGCTGTTTTTT. This encodes CASGLTGTNTGELFF.

The J gene is TRBJ1-5, the V gene TRBV27; D remains ambiguous. The CDR3 contains 14 residues. The V gene lost 2 bases and the J gene lost 3 bases, with 8 bases spanning the gap. Germline V gene lookup returns CDR1 MNHEY and CDR2 SMNVEV (reference sequence). CDR3 protein: CASSLAGVNQPQHF. CDR3 sequence (DNA): TGTGCCAGCAGTTTAGCGGGAGTCAATCAGCCCCAGCATTTT.

This clone was counted only a few times. The rearrangement joins TRBV7-6 to TRBJ1-3; no clear D. Germline V gives CDR1 SGHVS, CDR2 FNYEAQ. With 4 bases removed from V and 0 bases from J, the gap between germline ends came to 13 bases. This CDR3 region has 16 residues. The CDR3 nucleotides read TGTGCCAGCAGCTCACCCACACAAGACTCTGGAAACACCATATATTTT. It specifies CASSSPTQDSGNTIYF. Full variable domain (outside the CDR3, taken from reference TRBV7-6 and TRBJ1-3): GAGVSQSPRYKVTKRGQDVALRCDPISGHVSLYWYRQALGQGPEFLTYFNYEAQQDKSGLPNDRFSAERPEGSISTLTIQRTEQRDSAMYRCASSSPTQDSGNTIYFGEGSWLTVV.

V usage is TRBV7-3 and J usage is TRBJ2-7; TRBD1 agrees at 9 bases. Germline V gene lookup returns CDR1 SGHTA and CDR2 FQGTGA. This CDR3 has 15 residues. The junction had 8 bases not matched to a gene; V was cut back by 5 bases and J by 3 bases. CDR3 sequence reads: CASSPDRGGFYEQYF. The CDR3 bases are TGTGCCAGCAGCCCGGACAGGGGCGGCTTCTACGAGCAGTACTTC. Looking up the rest from reference TRBV7-3 and TRBJ2-7 gives the full variable domain: GAGVSQTPSNKVTEKGKYVELRCDPISGHTALYWYRQSLGQGPEFLIYFQGTGAADDSGLPNDRFFAVRPEGSVSTLKIQRTERGDSAVYLCASSPDRGGFYEQYFGPGTRLTVT.